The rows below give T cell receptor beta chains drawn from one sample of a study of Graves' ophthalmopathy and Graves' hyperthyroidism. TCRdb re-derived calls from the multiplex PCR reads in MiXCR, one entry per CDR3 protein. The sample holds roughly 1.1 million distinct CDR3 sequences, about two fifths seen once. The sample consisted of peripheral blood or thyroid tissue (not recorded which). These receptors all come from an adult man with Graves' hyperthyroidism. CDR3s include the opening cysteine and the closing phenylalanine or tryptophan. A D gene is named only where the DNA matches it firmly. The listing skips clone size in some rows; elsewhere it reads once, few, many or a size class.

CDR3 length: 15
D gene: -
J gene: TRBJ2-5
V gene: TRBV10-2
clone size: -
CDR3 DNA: TGCGCCAGCAGTGCCGGACTAACGATCCAAGAGACCCAGTACTTC
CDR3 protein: CASSAGLTIQETQYF

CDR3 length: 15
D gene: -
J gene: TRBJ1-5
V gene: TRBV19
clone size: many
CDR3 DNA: TGTGCCAGTAGTACCCCCCCGGCGGGCAATCAGCCCCAGCATTTT
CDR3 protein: CASSTPPAGNQPQHF

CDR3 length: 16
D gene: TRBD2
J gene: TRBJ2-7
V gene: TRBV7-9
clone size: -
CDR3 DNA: TGCGCCAGCAGTGAGCCAATAGCGGGGATACGCTACGAGCAGTACTTC
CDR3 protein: CASSEPIAGIRYEQYF

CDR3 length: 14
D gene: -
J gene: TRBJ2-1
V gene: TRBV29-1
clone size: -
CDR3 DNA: TGCAGCGTTGAAGGTGGGTCGAGAAACAATGAGCAGTTCTTC
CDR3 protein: CSVEGGSRNNEQFF

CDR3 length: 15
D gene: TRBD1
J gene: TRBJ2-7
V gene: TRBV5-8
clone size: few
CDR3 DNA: TGTGCCAGCAGCTTGGACCGGGACAGGGTCCCCGAGCAGTACTTC
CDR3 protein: CASSLDRDRVPEQYF

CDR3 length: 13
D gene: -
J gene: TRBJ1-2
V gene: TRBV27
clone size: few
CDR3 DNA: TGTGCCAGCAGTTGGGCCGGGGGCTATGGCTACACCTTC
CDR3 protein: CASSWAGGYGYTF

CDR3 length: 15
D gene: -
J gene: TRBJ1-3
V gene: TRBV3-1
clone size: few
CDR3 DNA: TGTGCCAGCAGCCAATCCCGAGGGCCGGGAAACACCATATATTTT
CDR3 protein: CASSQSRGPGNTIYF

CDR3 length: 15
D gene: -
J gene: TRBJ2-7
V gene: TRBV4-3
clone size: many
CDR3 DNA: TGCGCCAGCAGCCAAGACAGGGCCGTCTCCTACGAGCAGTACTTC
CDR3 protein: CASSQDRAVSYEQYF

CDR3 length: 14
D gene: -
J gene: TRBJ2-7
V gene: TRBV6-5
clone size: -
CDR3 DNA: TGTGCCAGCAGTTACAGGGGGATTTCCTACGAGCAGTACTTC
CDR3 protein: CASSYRGISYEQYF

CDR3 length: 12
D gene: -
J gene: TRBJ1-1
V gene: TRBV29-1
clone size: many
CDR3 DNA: TGCAGCGTTGTAGGGTCGGACACTGAAGCTTTCTTT
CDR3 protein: CSVVGSDTEAFF

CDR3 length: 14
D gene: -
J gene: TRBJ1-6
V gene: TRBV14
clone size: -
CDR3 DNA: TGTGCCAGCAGCCTCGCCCAGGGGATCTCACCCCTCCACTTT
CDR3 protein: CASSLAQGISPLHF

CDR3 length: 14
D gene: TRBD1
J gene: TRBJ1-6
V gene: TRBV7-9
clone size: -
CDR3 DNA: TGTGCCAGCAGCTCAGACAGGGTTGGCTCACCCCTCCACTTT
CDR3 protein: CASSSDRVGSPLHF

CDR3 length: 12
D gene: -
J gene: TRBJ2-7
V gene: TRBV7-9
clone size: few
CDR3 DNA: TGTGCCAGCAGCTCCGGACGAAACGAGCAGTACTTC
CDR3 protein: CASSSGRNEQYF

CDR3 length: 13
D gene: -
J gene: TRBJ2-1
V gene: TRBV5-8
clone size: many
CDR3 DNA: TGTGCCAGCAGCGGGAGGCAGGGACATGAGCAGTTCTTC
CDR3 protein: CASSGRQGHEQFF

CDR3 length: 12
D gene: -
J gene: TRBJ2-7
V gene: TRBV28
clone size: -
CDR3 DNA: TGTGCCAGCATGGGGAATTCCTACGAGCAGTACTTC
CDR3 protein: CASMGNSYEQYF

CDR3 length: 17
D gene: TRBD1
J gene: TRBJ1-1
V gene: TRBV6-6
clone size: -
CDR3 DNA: TGTGCCAGCAGTTACGGGACAGGAGGGGTTAAGGCCACTGAAGCTTTCTTT
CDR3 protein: CASSYGTGGVKATEAFF

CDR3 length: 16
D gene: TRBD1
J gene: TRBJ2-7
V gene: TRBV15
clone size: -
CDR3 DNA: TGTGCCACCAGCACTGGACAGGGGGCCCAGCGCTACGAGCAGTACTTC
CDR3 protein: CATSTGQGAQRYEQYF

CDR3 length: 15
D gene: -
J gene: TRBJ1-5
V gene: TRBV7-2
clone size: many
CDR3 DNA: TGTGCCAGCAGCTTAGGGGGATCTGGCAATCAGCCCCAGCATTTT
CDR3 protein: CASSLGGSGNQPQHF

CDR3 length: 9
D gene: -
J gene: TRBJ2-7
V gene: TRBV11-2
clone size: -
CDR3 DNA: TGTGACCCCAACTACGAGCAGTACTTC
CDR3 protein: CDPNYEQYF

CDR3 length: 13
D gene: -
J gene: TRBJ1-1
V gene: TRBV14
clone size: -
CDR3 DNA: TGTGCCAGCAAACCGGGACCGAGGGCTGAAGCTTCCTTT
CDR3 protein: CASKPGPRAEASF

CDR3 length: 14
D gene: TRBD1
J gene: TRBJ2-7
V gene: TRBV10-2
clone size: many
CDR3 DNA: TGTGCCAGTAGTCCACGACAGGGATCCTACGAGCAGTACTTC
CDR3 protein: CASSPRQGSYEQYF

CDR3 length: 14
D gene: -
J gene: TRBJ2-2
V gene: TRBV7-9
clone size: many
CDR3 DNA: TGTGCCAGCAGCTTAGCGTCATCTAGCCGGGAGCTGTTTTTT
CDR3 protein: CASSLASSSRELFF

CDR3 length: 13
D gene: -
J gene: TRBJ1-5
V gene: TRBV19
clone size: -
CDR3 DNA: TGTGCCACCTCAAGGGTAGCGAATCAGCCCCAGCATTTT
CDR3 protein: CATSRVANQPQHF

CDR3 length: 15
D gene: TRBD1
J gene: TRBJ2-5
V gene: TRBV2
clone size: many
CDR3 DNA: TGTGCCAGCAGTGTGAGCCAGGGGGCAGGCGAGACCCAGTACTTC
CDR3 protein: CASSVSQGAGETQYF

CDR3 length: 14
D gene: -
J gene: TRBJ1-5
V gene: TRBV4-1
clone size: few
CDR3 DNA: TGCGCCAGCAGCCAAATACAGGGCCTCCAGCCCCAGCATTTT
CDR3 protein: CASSQIQGLQPQHF

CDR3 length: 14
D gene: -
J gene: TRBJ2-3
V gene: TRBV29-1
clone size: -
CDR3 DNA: TGCAGCGTGGCCCGGGGGCGCGGGGTAGATACGCAGTATTTT
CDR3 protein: CSVARGRGVDTQYF

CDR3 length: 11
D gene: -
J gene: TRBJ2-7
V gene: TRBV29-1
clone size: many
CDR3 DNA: TGCAGCGTTGAAGATACGGTCGAGCAGTACTTC
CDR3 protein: CSVEDTVEQYF

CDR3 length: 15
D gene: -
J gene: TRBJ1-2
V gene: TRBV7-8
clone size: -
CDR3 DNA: TGTGCCAGCAGCTTAGGGCCGGGGGCGGACTATGGCTACACCTTC
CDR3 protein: CASSLGPGADYGYTF

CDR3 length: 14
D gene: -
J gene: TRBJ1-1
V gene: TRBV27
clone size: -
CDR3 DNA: TGTGCCAGCAGGGAGATCGGGGGGCTCACTGAAGCTTTCTTT
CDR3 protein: CASREIGGLTEAFF

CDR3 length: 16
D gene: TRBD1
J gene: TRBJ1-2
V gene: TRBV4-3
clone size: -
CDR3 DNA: TGCGCCAGCAGCCAAGTTATCGACAGGGGGAACTATGGCTACACCTTC
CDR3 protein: CASSQVIDRGNYGYTF

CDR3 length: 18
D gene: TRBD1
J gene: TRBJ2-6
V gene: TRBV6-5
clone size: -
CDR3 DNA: TGTGCCAGCAGTTATGCGGGACAGGGGGTCTCTGGGGCCAACGTCCTGACTTTC
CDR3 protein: CASSYAGQGVSGANVLTF

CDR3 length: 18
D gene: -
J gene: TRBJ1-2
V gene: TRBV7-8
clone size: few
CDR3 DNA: TGTGCCAGCAGCCAAGAATGGGTTACTGCCCCGGGGGACTATGGCTACACCTTC
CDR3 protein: CASSQEWVTAPGDYGYTF

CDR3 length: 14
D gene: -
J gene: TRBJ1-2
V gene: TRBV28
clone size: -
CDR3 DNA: TGTGCCAGCAGTCCCGGTGGTGGGGGCAATGGCTACACCTTC
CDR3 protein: CASSPGGGGNGYTF

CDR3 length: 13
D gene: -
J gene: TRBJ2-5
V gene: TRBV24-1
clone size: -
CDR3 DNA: TGTGCCACCAACTCTCACGTCGGGGAGACCCAGTACTTC
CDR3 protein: CATNSHVGETQYF

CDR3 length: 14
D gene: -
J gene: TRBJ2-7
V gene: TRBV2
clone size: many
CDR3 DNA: TGTGCCAGCAGTGGGACAGCGCGATCATACGAGCAGTACTTC
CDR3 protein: CASSGTARSYEQYF

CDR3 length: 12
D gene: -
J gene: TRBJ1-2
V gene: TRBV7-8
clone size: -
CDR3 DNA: TGTGCCAGCAGCGCCGGGCTCTTCTCTTACACCTTC
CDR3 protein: CASSAGLFSYTF

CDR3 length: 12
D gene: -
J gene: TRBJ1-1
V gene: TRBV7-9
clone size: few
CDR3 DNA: TGCGCCAGCAGCCACGCGGGGCCTGAAGCTTTCTTT
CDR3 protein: CASSHAGPEAFF

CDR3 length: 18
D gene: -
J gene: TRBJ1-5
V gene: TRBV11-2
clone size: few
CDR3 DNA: TGTGCCAGCAGCTTACTTCGACAGACAAGAAATAGCAATCAGCCCCAGCATTTT
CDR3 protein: CASSLLRQTRNSNQPQHF

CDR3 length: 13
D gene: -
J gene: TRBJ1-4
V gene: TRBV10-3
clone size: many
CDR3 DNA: TGTGCCATCAGTGATTCAGACGACGAAAAACTGTTTTTT
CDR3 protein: CAISDSDDEKLFF

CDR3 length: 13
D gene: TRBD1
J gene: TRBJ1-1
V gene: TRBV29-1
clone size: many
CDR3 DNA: TGCAGCGGGGGGACAGGGGAGGACACTGAAGCTTTCTTT
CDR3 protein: CSGGTGEDTEAFF

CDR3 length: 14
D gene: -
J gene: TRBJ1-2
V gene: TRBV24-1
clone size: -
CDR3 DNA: TGTGCCACCAGTGCGGCGGGACTTACCTATGGCTACACCTTC
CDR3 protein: CATSAAGLTYGYTF

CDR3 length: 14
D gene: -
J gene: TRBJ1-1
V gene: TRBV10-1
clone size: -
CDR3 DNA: TGCGCCAGCAGTGAGGGGTCTAGTAGCACTGAAGCTTTCTTT
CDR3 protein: CASSEGSSSTEAFF

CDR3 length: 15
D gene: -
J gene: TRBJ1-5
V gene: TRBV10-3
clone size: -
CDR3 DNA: TGTGCCATCCGATCGGGTCTTCAATGCAATCAGCCCCAGCATTTT
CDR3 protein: CAIRSGLQCNQPQHF

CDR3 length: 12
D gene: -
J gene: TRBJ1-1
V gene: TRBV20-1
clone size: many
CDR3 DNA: TGCAGTGCTAATCCACAGAACACTGAAGCTTTCTTT
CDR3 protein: CSANPQNTEAFF

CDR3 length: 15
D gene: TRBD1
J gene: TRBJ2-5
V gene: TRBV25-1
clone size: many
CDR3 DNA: TGTGCCAGCAGTGCCAGGACAGGGTATCGTGAGACCCAGTACTTC
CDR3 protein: CASSARTGYRETQYF

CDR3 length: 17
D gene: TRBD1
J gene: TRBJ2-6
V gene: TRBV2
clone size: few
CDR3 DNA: TGTGCCAGCGTGAGGACAGGGATCAGATCTGGGGCCAACGTCCTGACTTTC
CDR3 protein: CASVRTGIRSGANVLTF

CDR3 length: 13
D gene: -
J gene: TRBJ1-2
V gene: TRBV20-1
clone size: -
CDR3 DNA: TGCAGTGCTAGTGCGGCCACTAACTATGGCTACACCTTC
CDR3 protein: CSASAATNYGYTF

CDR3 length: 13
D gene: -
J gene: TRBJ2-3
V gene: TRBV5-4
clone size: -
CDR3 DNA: TGTGCCAGCAGCTCCTGGGTGGCAGATACGCAGTATTTT
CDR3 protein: CASSSWVADTQYF

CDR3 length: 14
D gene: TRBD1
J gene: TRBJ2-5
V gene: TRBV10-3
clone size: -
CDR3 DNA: TGTGCCAGCGCGGGGACAGGGAATTGGGAGACCCAGTACTTC
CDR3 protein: CASAGTGNWETQYF

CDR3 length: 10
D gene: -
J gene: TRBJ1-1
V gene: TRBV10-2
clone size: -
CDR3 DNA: TGCGCCAGCAGCGGGCAGCCCCCCTCCTTT
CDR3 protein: CASSGQPPSF

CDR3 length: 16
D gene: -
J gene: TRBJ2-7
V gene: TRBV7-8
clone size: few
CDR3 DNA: TGTGCCAGCAGCTTAAAACAGACCATTTACTCCTACGAGCAGTACTTC
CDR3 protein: CASSLKQTIYSYEQYF

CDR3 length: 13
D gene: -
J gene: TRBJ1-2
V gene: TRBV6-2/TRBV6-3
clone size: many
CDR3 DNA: TGTGCCAGCAGGGGGACACCGGAATATGGCTACACCTTC
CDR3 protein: CASRGTPEYGYTF

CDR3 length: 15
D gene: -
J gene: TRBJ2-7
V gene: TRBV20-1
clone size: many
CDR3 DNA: TGCAGTGCTAGAGATCAGGGGCGGGGTACCTACGAGCAGTACTTC
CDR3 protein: CSARDQGRGTYEQYF

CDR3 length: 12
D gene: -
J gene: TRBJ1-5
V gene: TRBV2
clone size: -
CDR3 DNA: TGTGCTGGACAGTCTAGCAATCAGCCCCAGCATTTT
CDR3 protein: CAGQSSNQPQHF

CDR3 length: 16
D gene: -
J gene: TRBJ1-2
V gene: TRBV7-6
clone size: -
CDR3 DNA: TGTGCCAGCACCGACACCGGGTTGACATCGCACTATGGCTACACCTTC
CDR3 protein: CASTDTGLTSHYGYTF